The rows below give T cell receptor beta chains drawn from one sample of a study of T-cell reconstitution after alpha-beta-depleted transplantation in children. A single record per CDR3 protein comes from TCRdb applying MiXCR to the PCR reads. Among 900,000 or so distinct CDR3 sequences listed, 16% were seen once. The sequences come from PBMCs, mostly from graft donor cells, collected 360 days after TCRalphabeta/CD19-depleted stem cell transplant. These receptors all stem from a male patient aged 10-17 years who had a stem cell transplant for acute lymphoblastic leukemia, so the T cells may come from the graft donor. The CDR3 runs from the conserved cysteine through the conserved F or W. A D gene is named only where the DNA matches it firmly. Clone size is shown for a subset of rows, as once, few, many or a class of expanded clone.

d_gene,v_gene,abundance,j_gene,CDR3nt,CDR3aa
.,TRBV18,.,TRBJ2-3,TGTGCCAGCTCTCCCAGGTACACAGATACGCAGTATTTT,CASSPRYTDTQYF
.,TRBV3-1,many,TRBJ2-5,TGTGCCAGCAGAGCGACAGGGACTCAAGAGACCCAGTACTTC,CASRATGTQETQYF
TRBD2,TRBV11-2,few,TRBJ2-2,TGTGCCAGCAGCTTACATGCGCGGGAGGGCCGCAATACCGGGGAGCTGTTTTTT,CASSLHAREGRNTGELFF
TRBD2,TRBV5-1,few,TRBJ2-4,TGCGCCAGCAGCTTGGCCTCCTCAGGGGTAGGGGCTAGCGGGAGGAGAGCCAAAAACATTCAGTACTTC,CASSLASSGVGASGRRAKNIQYF
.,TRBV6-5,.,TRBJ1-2,TGTGCCAGCAGTTACAGCGTCGTGGGGTATAGCTACACCTTC,CASSYSVVGYSYTF
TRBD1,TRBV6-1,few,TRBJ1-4,TGTGCCAGCAGCCCCACGGGACAGGGCAATGAAAAACTGTTTTTT,CASSPTGQGNEKLFF
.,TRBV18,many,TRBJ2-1,TGTGCCAGCTCACCACCGTATGCCTCCTACAATGAGCAGTTCTTC,CASSPPYASYNEQFF
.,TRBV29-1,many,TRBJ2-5,TGCAGCGTTGAAGATCGGGGTTTGGAGACCCAGTACTTC,CSVEDRGLETQYF
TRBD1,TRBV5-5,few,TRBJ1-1,TGTGCCAGCAGCTTACAGGGGGTAGTGAACACTGAAGCTTTCTTT,CASSLQGVVNTEAFF
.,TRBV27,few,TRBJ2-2,TGTGCCAGCAGTTCCGATTTATTGGTAGGGCCAGTCAACACCGGGGAGCTGTTTTTT,CASSSDLLVGPVNTGELFF
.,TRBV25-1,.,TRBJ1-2,TGTGCCAGCCAATCCGGACCGAAATCTTATGGCTACACCTTC,CASQSGPKSYGYTF
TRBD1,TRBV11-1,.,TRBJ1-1,TGTGCCAGCAGCGGGGACAGGGGGCAGGAGGCTTTCTTT,CASSGDRGQEAFF
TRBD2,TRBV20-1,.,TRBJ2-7,TGCAGTAAACTGAGACGGACTAGCGGGAACTACGGGCAGTACTTC,CSKLRRTSGNYGQYF
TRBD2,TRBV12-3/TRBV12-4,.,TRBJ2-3,TGTGCCAGCAGTTTAGAGGCTAGCGGGAGAGTCACAGATACGCAGTATTTT,CASSLEASGRVTDTQYF
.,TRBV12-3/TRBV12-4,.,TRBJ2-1,TGTGCCAGCAGTTTATACAGGGGAGGTGAGCAGTTCTTC,CASSLYRGGEQFF
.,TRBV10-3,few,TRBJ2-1,TGTGCCACCAGAAGGGACCCTAACAATGAGCAGTTCTTC,CATRRDPNNEQFF
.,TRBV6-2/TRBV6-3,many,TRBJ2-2,TGTGCCAGCAGCCCACTACGGCGGACGAACACCGGGGAGCTGTTTTTT,CASSPLRRTNTGELFF
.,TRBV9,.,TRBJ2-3,TGTGCCAGCAGCGTAGCTCCTAGCATCGGCACAGATACGCAGTATTTT,CASSVAPSIGTDTQYF
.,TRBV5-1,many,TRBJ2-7,TGCGCCAGCAGCTCACTAGAGGGAGCCGAGCAGTACTTC,CASSSLEGAEQYF
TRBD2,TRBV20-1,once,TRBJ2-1,TGCAGTGCTAGAGATCCTAGCGGGAGGGCCTTTTCCTACAATGAGCAGTTCTTC,CSARDPSGRAFSYNEQFF
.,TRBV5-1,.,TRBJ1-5,TGCGCCAGCAGCCATGATGAAACCGGGCAGCCCCAGCATTTT,CASSHDETGQPQHF
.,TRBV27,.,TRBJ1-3,TGTGCCAGCAGTCCCTGGACTGGAAACACCATATATTTT,CASSPWTGNTIYF
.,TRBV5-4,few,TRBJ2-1,TGTGCCAGCATTCCCCTCGGGGCGCGGATCTACAATGAGCAGTTCTTC,CASIPLGARIYNEQFF
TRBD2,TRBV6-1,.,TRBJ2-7,TGTGCCAGCAACCCACCTGAGCGGGACCCGTGCTACGAGCAGTACTTC,CASNPPERDPCYEQYF
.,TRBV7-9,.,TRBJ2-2,TGTGCCAGCAGCTTTGGAGTGAGACGGGCGACCGGGGAGCTGTTTTTT,CASSFGVRRATGELFF
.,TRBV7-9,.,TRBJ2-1,TGTGCCAGCAGCGCCGAACGGGGGTACAATGAGCAGTTCTTC,CASSAERGYNEQFF
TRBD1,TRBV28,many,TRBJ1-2,TGTGCCAGCAGTTTCCGGGACAGGTCTACCTATGGCTACACCTTC,CASSFRDRSTYGYTF
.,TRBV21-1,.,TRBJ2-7,TGTGCCAGCAGCTGGACAGGGAGGAGCTCCTACGAGCAGTACTTC,CASSWTGRSSYEQYF
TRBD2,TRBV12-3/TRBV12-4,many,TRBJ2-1,TGTGCCAGCAGCCCCTTTGCGGGAGGAGTCTACAATGAGCAGTTCTTC,CASSPFAGGVYNEQFF
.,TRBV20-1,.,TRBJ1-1,TGCAGTGCTAGCTCAGGGGTTGACACTGAAGCTTTCTTT,CSASSGVDTEAFF
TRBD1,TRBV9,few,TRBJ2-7,TGTGCCAGCAGCCTACACCGGGACAGGGTTGATTCGTACGAGCAGTACTTC,CASSLHRDRVDSYEQYF
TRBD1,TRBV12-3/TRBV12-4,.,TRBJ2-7,TGTGCCAGCAGTTATCGATCGACGGGACAGGGGGCTTACGAGCAGTACTTC,CASSYRSTGQGAYEQYF
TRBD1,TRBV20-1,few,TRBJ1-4,TGCAGTGCTAGAGCCTTACAGGGGGCCCGGGAAAAACTGTTTTTT,CSARALQGAREKLFF
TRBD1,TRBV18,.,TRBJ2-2,TGTGCCAGCTCACCACCGGGAGACAGGGCAATGAACACCGGGGAGCTGTTTTTT,CASSPPGDRAMNTGELFF
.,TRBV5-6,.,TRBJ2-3,TGTGCCAGCAGCGACGGTCCTGATTATACGCAGTATTTT,CASSDGPDYTQYF
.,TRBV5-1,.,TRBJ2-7,TGCGCCAGCAGCTTGGCCCAGGACAGCTACTACGAGCAGTACTTC,CASSLAQDSYYEQYF
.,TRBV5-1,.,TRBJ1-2,TGCGCCAGCAGCTTGTTCAGGGGATTTAACTATGGCTACACCTTC,CASSLFRGFNYGYTF
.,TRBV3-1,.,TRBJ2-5,TGTGCCAGCAGCTCGCGACAGGCCACGGGCAAAGAGACCCAGTACTTC,CASSSRQATGKETQYF
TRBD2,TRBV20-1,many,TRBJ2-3,TGCAGTGCTCGAGGACTAGCGGCTAGCACAGATACGCAGTATTTT,CSARGLAASTDTQYF
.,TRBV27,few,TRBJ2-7,TGTGCCAGCAGTTTATTCTGGGGAGGCGAGCAGTACTTC,CASSLFWGGEQYF
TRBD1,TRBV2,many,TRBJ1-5,TGTGCCAGCAGTTTAGACAGGGCTCAGCCCCAGCATTTT,CASSLDRAQPQHF